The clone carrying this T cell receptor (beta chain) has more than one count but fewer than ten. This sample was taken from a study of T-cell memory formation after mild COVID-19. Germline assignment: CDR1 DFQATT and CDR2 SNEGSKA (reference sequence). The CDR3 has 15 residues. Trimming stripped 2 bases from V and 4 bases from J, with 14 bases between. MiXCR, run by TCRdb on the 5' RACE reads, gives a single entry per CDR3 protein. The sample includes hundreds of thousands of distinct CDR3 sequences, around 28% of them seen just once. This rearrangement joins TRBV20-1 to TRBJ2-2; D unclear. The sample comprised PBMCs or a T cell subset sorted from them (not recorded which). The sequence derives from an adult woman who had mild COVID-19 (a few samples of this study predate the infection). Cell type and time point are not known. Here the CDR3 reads CSARSRPLVTGELFF. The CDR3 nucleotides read TGCAGTGCTAGATCCCGACCTTTAGTCACCGGGGAGCTGTTTTTT.